This T cell receptor beta chain was recovered during a study of cytomegalovirus exposure and HLA in healthy donors. Germline values: CDR1 SGHRS, CDR2 YFSETQ. CDR3 length: 14 residues. Trimming left V 4 bases short and J 1 base short, with 11 bases between. Primers: 60 Vbeta forward and 13 Jbeta reverse. Repertoires were generated with immunoSEQ multiplex PCR, while TCRdb's copy carries only in-frame clones and drops some. The sample yields 150,000 to 200,000 clones, about 80% seen once. This TCR was sampled from a woman aged 40 to 50 in good health and CMV-seronegative. Sample: PBMCs. This chain uses TRBV5-1 with TRBJ1-1; perhaps TRBD1 as D (5 bases). The CDR3: CASSTSGGNTEAFF. The CDR3 DNA follows: TGCGCCAGCAGCACCAGCGGGGGGAACACTGAAGCTTTCTTT.